This TCR beta chain was retrieved from a study of tumor and adjacent non-tumor tissue in lung cancer. Overall study: There were roughly 11 adenocarcinoma, a couple of squamous cell carcinoma and 1 small cell lung cancer cases.

The CDR3 consists of 12 residues. CDR1 is LNHNV and CDR2 is YYDKDF in the germline V gene (reference sequence). The trim removed 8 bases at V and 5 bases at J, leaving 5 bases unmatched. The library came from three nested PCR rounds adapted from ARM-PCR protocols. TCRdb called the multiplex PCR reads again in MiXCR, with one record for every CDR3 protein. The profile shows 90,000 to 100,000 distinct CDR3 sequences, around three quarters of them singletons. Points on this clonotype: Its antigen is as yet unknown.

No cell sorting was done before RNA was extracted from the tissue. More than 3 cm separated this lung sample from the edge of the tumor. Study-level results: Tumor repertoires had a smaller top 100 clone share than normal lung.

What was sequenced was distant non-tumor lung tissue. The chain couples TRBV15 to TRBJ2-5, with TRBD2 matching 7 bases. This receptor was identified in a man aged 60 to 69 with small cell lung cancer. In DNA, the CDR3 is TGTGCCACCGGAACCGGGGGGGAGACCCAGTACTTC. Translated: CATGTGGETQYF.